This T cell receptor (beta chain) was retrieved from a study of Ad26.COV2.S vaccination and SARS-CoV-2 variants. There are a few counts of this clone. CDR1 is LGHDT, CDR2 YNNKEL, per germline (reference sequence). Trimming pared 4 bases from V and 14 bases from J, leaving 14 bases between. The CDR3 consists of 11 residues. Treatment specified: some 20 received Ad26.COV2.S at low or high dose, single or two shots; several received placebo; per-sample allocation not given. Collection of the samples took place on day 63 after the first injection of vaccine or placebo. Donation came from an adult in Boston who was aged 18-55 years. Spike of the Wuhan-strain SARS-CoV-2 was expressed by an Ad26 vector, which formed the vaccine. This table comes from immunoSEQ multiplex PCR, and its TCRdb copy is limited to in-frame clones, with some not included. The sample has about 350,000 clones; about 89% are singletons.

The chain carries TRBV3-1 (or the pseudogene TRBV3-2) and TRBJ1-2; the D is unclear. The receptor was derived from a person aged 18-60 years who received the Ad26.COV2.S COVID-19 vaccine or a placebo. The source material was peripheral blood, sampled in a trial of Ad26.COV2.S vaccine versus placebo. The CDR3 protein is CASSRGSPATF. CDR3 DNA sequence: TGTGCCAGCAGCCGAGGGTCCCCGGCTACCTTC.